This T cell receptor beta chain was identified in a study of T-cell reconstitution after alpha-beta-depleted transplantation in children. Trimming took off 6 bases at V and 7 bases at J, with 13 bases between the two ends. Germline V gene sequence: CDR1 MDHEN, CDR2 SYDVKM. The CDR3 has 12 residues. General study points: T-cell numbers and diversity one year post-transplant derived largely from freshly generated T cells. Reports say that about two months after transplant, the alpha-beta T cells came out of several hundred graft clones that had expanded. Recipient T cells and thymic progenitors that survived gave rise to the high TCRbeta diversity observed at day 60 in some patients.

Unique molecular identifiers were incorporated when the TCRbeta library was constructed. MiXCR, run by TCRdb on the PCR reads, gives a single entry per CDR3 protein. In the table there are about 980,000 distinct CDR3 sequences, 25% to 30% of which are singletons. In regard to this clonotype: What it binds is unknown.

The receptor was derived from a boy in the first two years of life who had a stem cell transplant for SCID, so the T cells may come from the graft donor. The rearrangement links TRBV28 to TRBJ2-7; D may be TRBD1 (5 bases). The material sequenced was PBMCs, mostly from graft donor cells, taken 360 days after TCRalphabeta/CD19-depleted stem cell transplant. In DNA, the CDR3 is TGTGCCAGCAGCTCAGGGTTAGATGAGCAGTACTTC. Its translation is CASSSGLDEQYF.